The 2 T cell receptor beta chains below all came from one sample that was sequenced in a study of blood T cell repertoires in COVID-19. Libraries were prepared by immunoSEQ multiplex PCR; TCRdb keeps only in-frame clonotypes and omits some of them. Among about 270,000 clones listed, less than 90% were seen once. Sequenced material: peripheral blood. These receptors originate from a woman in her seventies with COVID-19, enrolled during active disease.

V and J are TRBV2 and TRBJ2-3; 11 bases are shared with TRBD2. Per germline, CDR1 SNHLY and CDR2 FYNNEI. CDR3 length equals 14 residues. The V and J ends lost 8 bases and 8 bases, in that order; junction bases with no gene match: 9. Written as DNA, the CDR3 is TGTGCCAGCTTACTAGCGGGGGCCATTGGTACGCAGTATTTT. Protein product: CASLLAGAIGTQYF.

This clone has only a few counts. The chain links TRBV19 to TRBJ2-5; 9 bases match TRBD2. With V trimmed by 0 bases and J by 2 bases, 13 bases remained unmatched. Germline CDR1 reads LNHDA; CDR2 reads SQIVND (reference sequence). This CDR3 spans 19 amino acids. The CDR3 DNA is TGTGCCAGTAGTATAGATCCGCCCCACAGCGGGGGGACACAAGAGACCCAGTACTTC. It is translated as CASSIDPPHSGGTQETQYF.